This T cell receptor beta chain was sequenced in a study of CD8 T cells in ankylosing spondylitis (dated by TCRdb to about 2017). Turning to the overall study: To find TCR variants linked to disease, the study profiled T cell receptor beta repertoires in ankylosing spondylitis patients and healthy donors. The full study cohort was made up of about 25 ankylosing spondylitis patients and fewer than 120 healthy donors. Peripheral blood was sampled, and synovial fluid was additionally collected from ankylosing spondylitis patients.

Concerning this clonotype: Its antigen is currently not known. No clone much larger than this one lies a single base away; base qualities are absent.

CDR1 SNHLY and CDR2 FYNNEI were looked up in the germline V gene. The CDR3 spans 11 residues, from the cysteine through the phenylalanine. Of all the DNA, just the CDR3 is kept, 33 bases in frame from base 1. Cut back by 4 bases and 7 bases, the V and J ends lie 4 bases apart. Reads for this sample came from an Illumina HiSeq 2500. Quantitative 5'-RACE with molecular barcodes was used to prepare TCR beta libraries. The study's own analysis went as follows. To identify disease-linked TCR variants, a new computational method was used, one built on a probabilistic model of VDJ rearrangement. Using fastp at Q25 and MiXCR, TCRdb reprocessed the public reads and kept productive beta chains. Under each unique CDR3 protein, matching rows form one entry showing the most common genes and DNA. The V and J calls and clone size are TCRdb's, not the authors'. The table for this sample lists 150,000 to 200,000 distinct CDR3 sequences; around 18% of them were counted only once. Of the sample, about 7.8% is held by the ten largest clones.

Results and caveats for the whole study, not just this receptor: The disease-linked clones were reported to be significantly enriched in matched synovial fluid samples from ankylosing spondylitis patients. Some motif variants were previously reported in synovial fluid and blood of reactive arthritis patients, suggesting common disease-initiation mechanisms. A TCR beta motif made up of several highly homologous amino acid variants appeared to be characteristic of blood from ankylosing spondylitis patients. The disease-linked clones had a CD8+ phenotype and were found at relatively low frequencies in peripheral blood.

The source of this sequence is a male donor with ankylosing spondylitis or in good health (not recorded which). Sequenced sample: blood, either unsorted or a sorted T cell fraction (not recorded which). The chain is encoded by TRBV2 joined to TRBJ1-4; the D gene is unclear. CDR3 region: CASSVAEKLFF. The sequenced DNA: TGTGCCAGCAGTGTTGCTGAAAAACTGTTTTTT.